The sequence of this T cell receptor beta chain was determined in a study of T cell repertoires in cytomegalovirus infection. Study observations and caveats: HLA-C-restricted TCR beta clonotypes specific for CMV led the ex vivo response.

MiXCR was run by TCRdb on the reads, yielding one entry per CDR3 protein. The repertoire has hundreds of thousands of distinct CDR3 sequences, roughly a sixth of them found once; the top ten carry approximately 12%. The table lists this clonotype with a few counts. Antigen specificity is unknown. The germline gives CDR1 DFQATT, CDR2 SNEGSKA (reference sequence). V was trimmed by 7 bases and J by 5 bases, leaving 7 bases between them. The CDR3 consists of 10 residues. This TCR derives from a human donor in good health (CMV status not recorded). Some clones in this sample may be carry-over from other donors' samples. Sample: PBMCs. The chain uses TRBV20-1 and TRBJ2-3; D is undetermined. The chain's CDR3 is CSGSQDTQYF. DNA for the CDR3: TGCAGTGGTTCGCAAGATACGCAGTATTTT.